These T cell receptor beta chains were read from a single sample in a study of blood T cell repertoires in COVID-19. The table came from immunoSEQ multiplex PCR; TCRdb's copy has only in-frame clones and leaves some out. The sample lists about 120,000 clones, 80% to 85% occurring once. Sequences were obtained from PBMCs or T cells enriched from blood (not recorded which). The receptors come from a woman aged 25 to 45 who had recovered from COVID-19. CDR3s include the opening cysteine and the closing phenylalanine or tryptophan. A D gene is named only where the DNA matches it firmly. Some rows have no size entry. The others give once, few or many, or a class for an expanded clone.

TRBD1 | TRBJ1-4 | TRBV11-2 | - | CASSSNPGTGGRKLFF | TGTGCCAGCAGTTCAAACCCCGGGACAGGGGGCCGAAAACTGTTTTTT
- | TRBJ2-5 | TRBV7-2 | - | CASSLQEKQETQYF | TGTGCCAGCAGCTTACAAGAGAAACAAGAGACCCAGTACTTC
TRBD1 | TRBJ2-7 | TRBV28 | - | CASSSTGQYEQYF | TGTGCCAGCAGTTCGACAGGGCAGTACGAGCAGTACTTC
TRBD2 | TRBJ2-1 | TRBV3-1/TRBV3-2 | - | CASSQGLASWEQFF | TGTGCCAGCAGCCAAGGACTAGCGTCGTGGGAGCAGTTCTTC
- | TRBJ2-1 | TRBV18 | - | CASRSGARNEQFF | TGTGCCAGCCGTTCAGGGGCGCGCAATGAGCAGTTCTTC
- | TRBJ2-1 | TRBV3-1/TRBV3-2 | - | CASSQDFYNEQFF | TGTGCCAGCAGCCAGGACTTCTACAATGAGCAGTTCTTC
- | TRBJ1-4 | TRBV28 | - | CAASTTNEKLFF | TGTGCTGCGTCGACAACTAATGAAAAACTGTTTTTT
- | TRBJ2-1 | TRBV19 | - | CASSLSVRTYNEQFF | TGTGCCAGTAGTCTTAGCGTGAGGACCTACAATGAGCAGTTCTTC
- | TRBJ1-5 | TRBV7-2 | - | CASSLTGSYSNQPQHF | TGTGCCAGCAGCTTAACAGGGTCATATAGCAATCAGCCCCAGCATTTT
TRBD1 | TRBJ1-3 | TRBV7-9 | - | CASSFGTGSGNTIYF | TGTGCCAGCAGCTTTGGGACAGGCTCTGGAAACACCATATATTTT
- | TRBJ1-4 | TRBV10-3 | - | CAISEGGQNEKLFF | TGTGCCATCAGTGAAGGCGGACAGAATGAAAAACTGTTTTTT
- | TRBJ1-6 | TRBV10-3 | - | CAIRGNNSPLHF | TGTGCCATCAGGGGCAATAATTCACCCCTCCACTTT
TRBD1 | TRBJ2-3 | TRBV28 | medium-sized | CASSFGTGATDTQYF | TGTGCCAGCAGTTTCGGGACAGGGGCAACAGATACGCAGTATTTT
TRBD1 | TRBJ2-1 | TRBV29-1 | - | CSVEDQAGGRFF | TGCAGCGTTGAAGATCAGGCAGGGGGAAGGTTCTTC
TRBD1 | TRBJ1-6 | TRBV27 | - | CASSLETGGNNSPLHF | TGTGCCAGCAGTTTAGAGACAGGGGGGAATAATTCACCCCTCCACTTT
TRBD2 | TRBJ2-2 | TRBV5-1 | - | CASSPTSGRAGELFF | TGCGCCAGCAGCCCGACTAGCGGGAGGGCCGGGGAGCTGTTTTTT
- | TRBJ1-2 | TRBV6-5 | - | CASSYSGRDNYGYTF | TGTGCCAGCAGTTACTCCGGCAGGGATAACTATGGCTACACCTTC
- | TRBJ1-1 | TRBV7-8 | - | CASSLAAGTEAFF | TGTGCCAGCAGCTTAGCGGCGGGGACTGAAGCTTTCTTT
- | TRBJ2-7 | TRBV24-1 | once | CATSAPVSPYEQYF | TGTGCCACCAGTGCCCCTGTATCCCCCTACGAGCAGTACTTC